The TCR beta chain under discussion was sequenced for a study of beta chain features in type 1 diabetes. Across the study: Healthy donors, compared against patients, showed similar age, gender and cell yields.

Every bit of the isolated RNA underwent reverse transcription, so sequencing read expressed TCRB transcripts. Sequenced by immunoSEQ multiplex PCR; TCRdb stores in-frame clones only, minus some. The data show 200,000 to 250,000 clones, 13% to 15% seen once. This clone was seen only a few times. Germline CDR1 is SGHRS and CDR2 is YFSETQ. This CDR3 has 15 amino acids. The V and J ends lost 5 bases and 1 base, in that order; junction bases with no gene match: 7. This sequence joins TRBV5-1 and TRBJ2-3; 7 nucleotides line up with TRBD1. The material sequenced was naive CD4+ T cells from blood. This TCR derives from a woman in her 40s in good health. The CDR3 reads CASSLRQGRTDTQYF. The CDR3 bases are TGCGCCAGCAGTCTTAGACAGGGACGCACAGATACGCAGTATTTT.